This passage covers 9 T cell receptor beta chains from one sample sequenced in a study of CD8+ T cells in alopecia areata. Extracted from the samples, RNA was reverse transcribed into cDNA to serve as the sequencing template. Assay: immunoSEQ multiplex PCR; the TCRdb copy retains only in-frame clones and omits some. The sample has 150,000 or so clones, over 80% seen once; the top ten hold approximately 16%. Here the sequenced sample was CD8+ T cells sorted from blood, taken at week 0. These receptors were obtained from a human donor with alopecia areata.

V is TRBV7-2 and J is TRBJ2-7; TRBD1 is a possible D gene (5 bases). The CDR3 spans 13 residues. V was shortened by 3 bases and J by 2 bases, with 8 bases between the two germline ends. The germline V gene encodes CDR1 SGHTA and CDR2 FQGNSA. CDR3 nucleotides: TGTGCCAGCAGCTTTGGGGCAACCTACGAGCAGTACTTC. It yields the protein CASSFGATYEQYF.

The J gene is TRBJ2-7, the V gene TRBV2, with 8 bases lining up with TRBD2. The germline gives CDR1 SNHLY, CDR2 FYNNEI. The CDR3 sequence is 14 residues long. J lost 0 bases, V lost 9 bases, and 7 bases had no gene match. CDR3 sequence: CARQISGDSYEQYF. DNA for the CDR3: TGTGCCAGGCAAATTAGCGGGGACTCCTACGAGCAGTACTTC. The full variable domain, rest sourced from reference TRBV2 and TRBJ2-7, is EPEVTQTPSHQVTQMGQEVILRCVPISNHLYFYWYRQILGQKVEFLVSFYNNEISEKSEIFDDQFSVERPDGSNFTLKIRSTKLEDSAMYFCARQISGDSYEQYFGPGTRLTVT.

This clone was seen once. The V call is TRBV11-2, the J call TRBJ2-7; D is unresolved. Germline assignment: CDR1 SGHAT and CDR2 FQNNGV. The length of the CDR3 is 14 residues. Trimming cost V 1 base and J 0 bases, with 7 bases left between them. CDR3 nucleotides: TGTGCCAGCAGCTTAGCATCGATCTCCTACGAGCAGTACTTC. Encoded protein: CASSLASISYEQYF. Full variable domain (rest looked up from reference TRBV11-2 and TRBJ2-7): EAGVAQSPRYKIIEKRQSVAFWCNPISGHATLYWYQQILGQGPKLLIQFQNNGVVDDSQLPKDRFSAERLKGVDSTLKIQPAKLEDSAVYLCASSLASISYEQYFGPGTRLTVT.

The CDR3 DNA reads as TGTGCCAGCAGCCTCCCTATCGGGGAAGATACGCAGTATTTT. Its translation is CASSLPIGEDTQYF. The chain links TRBV7-6 to TRBJ2-3; tentative D call: TRBD2 (5 bases). Germline V lookup: CDR1 SGHVS, CDR2 FNYEAQ. V lost 5 bases and J 5 bases, leaving 14 bases between the germline ends. The CDR3 consists of 14 residues.

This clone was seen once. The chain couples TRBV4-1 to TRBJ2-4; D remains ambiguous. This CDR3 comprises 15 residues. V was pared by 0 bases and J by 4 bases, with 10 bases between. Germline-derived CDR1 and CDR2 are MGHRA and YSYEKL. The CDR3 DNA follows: TGCGCCAGCAGCCAAGACCCGGCTTCAAAAAACATTCAGTACTTC. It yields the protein CASSQDPASKNIQYF.

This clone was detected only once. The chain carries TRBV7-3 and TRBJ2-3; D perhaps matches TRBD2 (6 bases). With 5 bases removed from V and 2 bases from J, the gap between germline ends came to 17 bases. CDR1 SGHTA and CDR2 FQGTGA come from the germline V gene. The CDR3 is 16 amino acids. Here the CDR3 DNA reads TGTGCCAGCAGCCTACAGGTGGGCGGGATCACAGATACGCAGTATTTT. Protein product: CASSLQVGGITDTQYF.

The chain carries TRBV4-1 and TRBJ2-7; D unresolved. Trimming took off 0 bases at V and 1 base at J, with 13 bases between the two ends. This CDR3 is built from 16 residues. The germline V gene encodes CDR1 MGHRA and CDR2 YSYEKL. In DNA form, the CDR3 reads TGCGCCAGCAGCCAAGATTATTCGGCGGAGTCCTACGAGCAGTACTTC. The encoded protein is CASSQDYSAESYEQYF.

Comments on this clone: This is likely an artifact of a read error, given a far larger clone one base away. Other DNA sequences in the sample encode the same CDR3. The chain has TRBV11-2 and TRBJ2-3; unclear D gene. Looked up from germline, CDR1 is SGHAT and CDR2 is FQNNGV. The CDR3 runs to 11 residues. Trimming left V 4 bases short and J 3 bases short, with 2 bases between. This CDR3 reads CASSYTDTQYF. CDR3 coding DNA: TGTGCCAGCAGCTATACAGATACGCAGTATTTT. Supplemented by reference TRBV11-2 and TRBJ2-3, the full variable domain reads EAGVAQSPRYKIIEKRQSVAFWCNPISGHATLYWYQQILGQGPKLLIQFQNNGVVDDSQLPKDRFSAERLKGVDSTLKIQPAKLEDSAVYLCASSYTDTQYFGPGTRLTVL.

CDR3 nucleotide sequence: TGTGCCAGCAGCTTGGGGCCCCGCGCTGAAGCTTTCTTT. Translated, it gives CASSLGPRAEAFF. The V and J genes are TRBV7-6 and TRBJ1-1; perhaps TRBD1 as D (5 bases). This CDR3 is 13 amino acids long. V gave up 3 bases and J gave up 6 bases, with 11 bases separating them. Per germline, CDR1 SGHVS and CDR2 FNYEAQ.